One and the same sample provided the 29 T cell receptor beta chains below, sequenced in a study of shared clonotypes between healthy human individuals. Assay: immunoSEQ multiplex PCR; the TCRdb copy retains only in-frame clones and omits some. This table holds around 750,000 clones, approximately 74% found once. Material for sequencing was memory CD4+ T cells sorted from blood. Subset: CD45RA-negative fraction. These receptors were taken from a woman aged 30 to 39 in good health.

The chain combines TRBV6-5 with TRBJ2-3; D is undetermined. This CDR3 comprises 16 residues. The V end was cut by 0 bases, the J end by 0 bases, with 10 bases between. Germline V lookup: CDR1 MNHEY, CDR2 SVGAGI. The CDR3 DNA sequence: TGTGCCAGCAGTTACTCTTTCACAACTAGCACAGATACGCAGTATTTT. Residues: CASSYSFTTSTDTQYF.

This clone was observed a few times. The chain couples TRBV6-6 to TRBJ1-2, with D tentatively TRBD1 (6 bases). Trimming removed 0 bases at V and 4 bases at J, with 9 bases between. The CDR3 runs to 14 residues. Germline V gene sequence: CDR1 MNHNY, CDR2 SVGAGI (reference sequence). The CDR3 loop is CASSYSRGSYGYTF. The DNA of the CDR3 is TGTGCCAGCAGTTACTCGAGGGGGAGCTATGGCTACACCTTC.

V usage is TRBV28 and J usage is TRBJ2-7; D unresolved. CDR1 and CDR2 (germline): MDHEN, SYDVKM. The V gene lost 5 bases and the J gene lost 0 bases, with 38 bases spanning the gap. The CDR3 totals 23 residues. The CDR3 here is CASSNIPYGYSYYLSKSSYEQYF. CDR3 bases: TGTGCCAGCAGTAATATCCCCTACGGGTATTCCTACTACTTATCAAAAAGCTCCTACGAGCAGTACTTC.

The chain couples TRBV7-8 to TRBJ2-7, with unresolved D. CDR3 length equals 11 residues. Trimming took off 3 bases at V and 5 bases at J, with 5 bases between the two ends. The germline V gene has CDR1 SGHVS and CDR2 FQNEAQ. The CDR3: CASSFANEQYF. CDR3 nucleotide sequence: TGTGCCAGCAGCTTCGCCAACGAGCAGTACTTC.

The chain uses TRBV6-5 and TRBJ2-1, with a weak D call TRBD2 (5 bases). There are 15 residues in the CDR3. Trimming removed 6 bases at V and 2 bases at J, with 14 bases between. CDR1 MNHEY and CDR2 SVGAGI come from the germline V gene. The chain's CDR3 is CASSPPGRAYNEQFF. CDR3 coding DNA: TGTGCCAGCAGCCCCCCCGGGCGGGCCTACAATGAGCAGTTCTTC.

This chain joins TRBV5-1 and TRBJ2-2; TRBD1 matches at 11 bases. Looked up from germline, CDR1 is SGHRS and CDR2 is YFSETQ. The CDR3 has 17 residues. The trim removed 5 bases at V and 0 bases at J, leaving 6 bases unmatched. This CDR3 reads CASRSGTGGPNTGELFF. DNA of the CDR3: TGCGCCAGCAGATCGGGGACAGGGGGGCCGAACACCGGGGAGCTGTTTTTT.

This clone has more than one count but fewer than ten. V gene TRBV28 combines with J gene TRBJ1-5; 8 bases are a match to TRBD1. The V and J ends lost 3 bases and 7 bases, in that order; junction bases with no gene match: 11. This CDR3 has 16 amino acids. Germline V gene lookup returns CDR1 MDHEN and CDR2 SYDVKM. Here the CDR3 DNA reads TGTGCCAGCAGTTTCTTTGACAGGGGCCGGGGCCAGCCCCAGCATTTT. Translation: CASSFFDRGRGQPQHF.

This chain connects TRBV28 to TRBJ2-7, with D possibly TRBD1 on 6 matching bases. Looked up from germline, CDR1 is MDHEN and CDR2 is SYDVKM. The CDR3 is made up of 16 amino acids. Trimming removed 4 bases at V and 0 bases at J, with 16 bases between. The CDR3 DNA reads TGTGCCAGCAGTTCCTATGACAGGTCGAGCTCCTACGAGCAGTACTTC. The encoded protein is CASSSYDRSSSYEQYF. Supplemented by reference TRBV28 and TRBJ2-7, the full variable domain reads DVKVTQSSRYLVKRTGEKVFLECVQDMDHENMFWYRQDPGLGLRLIYFSYDVKMKEKGDIPEGYSVSREKKERFSLILESASTNQTSMYLCASSSYDRSSSYEQYFGPGTRLTVT.

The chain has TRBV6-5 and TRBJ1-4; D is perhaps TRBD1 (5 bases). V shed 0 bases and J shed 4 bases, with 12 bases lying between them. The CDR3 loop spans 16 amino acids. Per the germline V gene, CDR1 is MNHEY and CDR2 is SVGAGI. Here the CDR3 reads CASSYSLKGSNEKLFF. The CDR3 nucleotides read TGTGCCAGCAGTTACTCGTTAAAGGGGAGTAATGAAAAACTGTTTTTT.

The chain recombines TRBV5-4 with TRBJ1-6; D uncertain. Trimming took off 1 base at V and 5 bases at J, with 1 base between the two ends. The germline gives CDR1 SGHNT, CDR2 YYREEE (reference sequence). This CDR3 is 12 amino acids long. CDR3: CASSLNNSPLHF. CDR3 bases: TGTGCCAGCAGCTTGAATAATTCACCCCTCCACTTT. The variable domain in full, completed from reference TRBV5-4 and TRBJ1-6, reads ETGVTQSPTHLIKTRGQQVTLRCSSQSGHNTVSWYQQALGQGPQFIFQYYREEENGRGNFPPRFSGLQFPNYSSELNVNALELDDSALYLCASSLNNSPLHFGNGTRLTVT.

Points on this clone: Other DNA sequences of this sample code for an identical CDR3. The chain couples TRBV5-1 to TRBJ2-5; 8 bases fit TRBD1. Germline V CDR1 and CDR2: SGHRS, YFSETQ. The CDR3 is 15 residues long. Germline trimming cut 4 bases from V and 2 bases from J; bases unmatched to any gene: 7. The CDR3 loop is CASSRTGGLQETQYF. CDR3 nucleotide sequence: TGCGCCAGCAGCCGTACAGGGGGACTTCAAGAGACCCAGTACTTC.

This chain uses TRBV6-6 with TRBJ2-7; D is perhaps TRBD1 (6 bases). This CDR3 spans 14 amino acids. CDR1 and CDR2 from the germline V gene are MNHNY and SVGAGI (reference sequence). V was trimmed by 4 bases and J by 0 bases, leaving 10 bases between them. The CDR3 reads CASSSRTASYEQYF. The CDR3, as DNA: TGTGCCAGCAGTTCTCGGACAGCCTCCTACGAGCAGTACTTC.

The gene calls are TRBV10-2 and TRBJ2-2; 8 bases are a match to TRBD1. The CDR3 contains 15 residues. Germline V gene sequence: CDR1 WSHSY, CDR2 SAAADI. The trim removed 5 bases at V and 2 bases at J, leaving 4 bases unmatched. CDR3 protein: CASSWDRRNTGELFF. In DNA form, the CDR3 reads TGCGCCAGCAGTTGGGACAGGCGAAACACCGGGGAGCTGTTTTTT.

CDR3 sequence: CASSRQGPHSNQPQHF. The CDR3 DNA sequence: TGTGCCAGCAGCCGGCAGGGCCCCCATAGCAATCAGCCCCAGCATTTT. This chain links TRBV16 with TRBJ1-5; possible D gene TRBD1, 5 bases. The CDR3 extends over 16 amino acids. Germline V gives CDR1 KGHSY, CDR2 FQNENV. Trimming shortened V by 4 bases and J by 0 bases, and 13 bases separated the two germline ends. The full variable domain, completed using reference TRBV16 and TRBJ1-5, is GEEVAQTPKHLVRGEGQKAKLYCAPIKGHSYVFWYQQVLKNEFKFLISFQNENVFDETGMPKERFSAKCLPNSPCSLEIQATKLEDSAVYFCASSRQGPHSNQPQHFGDGTRLSIL.

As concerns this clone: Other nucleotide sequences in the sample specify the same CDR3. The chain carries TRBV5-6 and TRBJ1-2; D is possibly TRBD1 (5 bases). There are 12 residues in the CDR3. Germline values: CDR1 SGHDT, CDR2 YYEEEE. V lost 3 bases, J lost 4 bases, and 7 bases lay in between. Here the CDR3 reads CASSSGSYGYTF. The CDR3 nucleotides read TGTGCCAGCAGCTCAGGGTCCTATGGCTACACCTTC.

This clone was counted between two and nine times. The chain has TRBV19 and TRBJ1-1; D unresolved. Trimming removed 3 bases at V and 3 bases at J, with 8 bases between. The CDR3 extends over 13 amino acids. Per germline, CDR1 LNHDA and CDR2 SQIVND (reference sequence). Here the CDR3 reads CASSISDHTEAFF. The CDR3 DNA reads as TGTGCCAGTAGTATTTCCGACCACACTGAAGCTTTCTTT.

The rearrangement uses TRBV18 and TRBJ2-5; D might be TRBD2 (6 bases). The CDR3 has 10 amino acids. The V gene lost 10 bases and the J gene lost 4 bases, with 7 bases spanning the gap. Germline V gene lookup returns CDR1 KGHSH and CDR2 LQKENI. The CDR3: CATGGETQYF. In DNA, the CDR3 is TGTGCCACCGGGGGAGAGACCCAGTACTTC. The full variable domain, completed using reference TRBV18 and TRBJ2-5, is NAGVMQNPRHLVRRRGQEARLRCSPMKGHSHVYWYRQLPEEGLKFMVYLQKENIIDESGMPKERFSAEFPKEGPSILRIQQVVRGDSAAYFCATGGETQYFGPGTRLLVL.

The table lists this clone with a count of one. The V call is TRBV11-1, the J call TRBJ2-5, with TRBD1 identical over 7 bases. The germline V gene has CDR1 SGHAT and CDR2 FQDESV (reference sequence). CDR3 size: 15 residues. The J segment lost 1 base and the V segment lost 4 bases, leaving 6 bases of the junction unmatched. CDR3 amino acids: CASSYTRTGQETQYF. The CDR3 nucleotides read TGTGCCAGCAGCTACACGAGGACAGGCCAAGAGACCCAGTACTTC.

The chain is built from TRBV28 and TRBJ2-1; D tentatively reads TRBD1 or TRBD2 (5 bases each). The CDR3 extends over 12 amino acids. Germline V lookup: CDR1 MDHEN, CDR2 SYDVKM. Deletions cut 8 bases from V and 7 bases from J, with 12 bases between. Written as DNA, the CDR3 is TGTGCCAGCGGCTTGGGGACGAATGAGCAGTTCTTC. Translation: CASGLGTNEQFF.

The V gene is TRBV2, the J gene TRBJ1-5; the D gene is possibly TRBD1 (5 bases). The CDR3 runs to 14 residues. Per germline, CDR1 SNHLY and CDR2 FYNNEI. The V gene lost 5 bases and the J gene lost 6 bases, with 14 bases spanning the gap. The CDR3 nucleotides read TGTGCCAGCAGTCAGCAGGGAATGAGTCAGCCCCAGCATTTT. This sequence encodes CASSQQGMSQPQHF.

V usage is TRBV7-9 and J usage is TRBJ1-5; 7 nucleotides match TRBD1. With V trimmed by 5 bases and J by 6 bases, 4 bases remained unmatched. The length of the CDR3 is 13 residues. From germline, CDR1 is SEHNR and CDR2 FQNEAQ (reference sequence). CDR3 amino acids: CASSPGGSQPQHF. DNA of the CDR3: TGTGCCAGCAGCCCAGGGGGTAGTCAGCCCCAGCATTTT.

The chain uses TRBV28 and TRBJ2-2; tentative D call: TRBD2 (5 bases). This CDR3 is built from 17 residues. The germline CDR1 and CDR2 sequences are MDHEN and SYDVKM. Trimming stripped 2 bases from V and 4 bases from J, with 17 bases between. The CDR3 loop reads CASSLKAGVPGTGELFF. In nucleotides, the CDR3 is TGTGCCAGCAGTTTAAAGGCGGGTGTGCCGGGCACCGGGGAGCTGTTTTTT.

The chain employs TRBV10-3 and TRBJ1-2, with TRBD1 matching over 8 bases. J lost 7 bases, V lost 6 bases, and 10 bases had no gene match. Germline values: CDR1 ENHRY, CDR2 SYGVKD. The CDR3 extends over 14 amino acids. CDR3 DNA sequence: TGTGCCATCAGACCAGACAGGGGATGGGGTGGCTACACCTTC. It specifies CAIRPDRGWGGYTF.

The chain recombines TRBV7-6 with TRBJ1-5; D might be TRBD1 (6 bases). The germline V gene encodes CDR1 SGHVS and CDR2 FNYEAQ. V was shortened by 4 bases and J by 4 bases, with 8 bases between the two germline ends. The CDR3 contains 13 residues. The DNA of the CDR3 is TGTGCCAGCAGCTGGGACACGAATCAGCCCCAGCATTTT. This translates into CASSWDTNQPQHF.

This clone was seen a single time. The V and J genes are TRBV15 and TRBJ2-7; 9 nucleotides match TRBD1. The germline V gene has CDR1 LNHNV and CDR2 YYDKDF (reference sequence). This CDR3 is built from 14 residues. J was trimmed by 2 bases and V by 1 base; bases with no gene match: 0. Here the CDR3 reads CATSRGDRAYEQYF. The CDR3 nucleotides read TGTGCCACCAGCAGAGGGGACAGGGCCTACGAGCAGTACTTC.

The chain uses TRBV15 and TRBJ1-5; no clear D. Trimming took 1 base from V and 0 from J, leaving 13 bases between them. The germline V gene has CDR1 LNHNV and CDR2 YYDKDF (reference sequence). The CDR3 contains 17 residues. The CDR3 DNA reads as TGTGCCACCAGCAGAGCCGGGTCAGGCTATAGCAATCAGCCCCAGCATTTT. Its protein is CATSRAGSGYSNQPQHF.

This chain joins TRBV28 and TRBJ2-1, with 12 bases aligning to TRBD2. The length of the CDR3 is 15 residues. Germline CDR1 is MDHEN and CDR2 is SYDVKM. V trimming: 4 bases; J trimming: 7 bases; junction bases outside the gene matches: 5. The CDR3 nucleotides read TGTGCCAGCAGTTACCTAGCGGGAGGGAGGAATGAGCAGTTCTTC. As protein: CASSYLAGGRNEQFF.

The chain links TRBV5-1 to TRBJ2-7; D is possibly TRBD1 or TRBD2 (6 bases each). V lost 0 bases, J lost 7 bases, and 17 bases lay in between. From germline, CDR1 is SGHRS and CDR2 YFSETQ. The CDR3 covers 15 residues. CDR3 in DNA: TGCGCCAGCAGCTTGGTTTCAGGGGAGGTTAGTGAGCAGTACTTC. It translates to CASSLVSGEVSEQYF.

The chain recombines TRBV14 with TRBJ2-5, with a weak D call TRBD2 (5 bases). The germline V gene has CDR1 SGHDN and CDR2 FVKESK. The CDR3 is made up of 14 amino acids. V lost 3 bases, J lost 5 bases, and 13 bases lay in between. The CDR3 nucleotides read TGTGCCAGCAGCCAGCTAGCCCCCCTGGAGACCCAGTACTTC. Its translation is CASSQLAPLETQYF.